This TCR beta chain was profiled in a study of control samples from healthy donors and cancer patients. Sequencing used immunoSEQ multiplex PCR; TCRdb keeps in-frame clones, though not all of them. The profile shows 150,000 to 200,000 clones, around 89% of them singletons. J was trimmed by 1 base and V by 5 bases; bases with no gene match: 3. From germline, CDR1 is SGHAT and CDR2 FQNNGV. CDR3 length: 14 amino acids. The receptor comes from a woman between 50 and 59 years old in good health. The sample taken for sequencing was blood. The chain joins TRBV11-2 to TRBJ1-1; 8 bases match TRBD1. The CDR3 sequence: CASSPGQANTEAFF. The CDR3 DNA is TGTGCCAGCAGCCCGGGACAGGCGAACACTGAAGCTTTCTTT.